A selection of T cell receptor beta chains follows, all from one sample in a study of blood T cell repertoires in COVID-19. Measured with immunoSEQ multiplex PCR; TCRdb has only the in-frame clones, and not every one. The sample shows 200,000 or so clones, over 70% of them seen only once. Sequences were obtained from peripheral blood. The receptor source for this set is a man between 60 and 75 years old with active or convalescent COVID-19. Each CDR3 is given with its conserved first and last residue. D genes are given only for firm matches. Only some rows state a clone size, as once, few, many or a class for expanded clones.

cdr3_nt	cdr3_aa	d_call	j_call	clone_size	v_call
TGCGCCAGCAGCTTCGGGACACCGGGTCCCGGGGAGCTGTTTTTT	CASSFGTPGPGELFF	.	TRBJ2-2	.	TRBV5-1
TGTGCCAGCAGTGAAATGGGGGGGGCCGGGGAGCTGTTTTTT	CASSEMGGAGELFF	TRBD2	TRBJ2-2	.	TRBV2
TGTGCCAGCAGCTTACCACCGCGAGAAGCTTTCTTT	CASSLPPREAFF	.	TRBJ1-1	.	TRBV7-9
TGTGCCAGTAGTATCGAGGGGACAGGGCCGGGGTATGGCTACACCTTC	CASSIEGTGPGYGYTF	TRBD1	TRBJ1-2	.	TRBV19
TGTGCCAGCAGCTTGCTAGCGGGAGTAGGGGAGCAGTACTTC	CASSLLAGVGEQYF	TRBD2	TRBJ2-7	.	TRBV5-5
TGTGCCAGCAGTCCAGGGAGCAATCAGCCCCAGCATTTT	CASSPGSNQPQHF	.	TRBJ1-5	.	TRBV6-5
TGTGCCATCAGTTGGGGGCAGGGGGGAAACAATGAGCAGTTCTTC	CAISWGQGGNNEQFF	.	TRBJ2-1	few	TRBV10-3
TGCGCCAGCAGCCAAGAAGGGACTAGCGGGAGCTCCTACAATGAGCAGTTCTTC	CASSQEGTSGSSYNEQFF	TRBD2	TRBJ2-1	once	TRBV4-1
TGTGCCAGCACCATTAGGCGGGGAGATACGCAGTATTTT	CASTIRRGDTQYF	.	TRBJ2-3	.	TRBV6-5
TGCAGCCCTGGGGACAGGGGGGAGGGTTCTTCTTCTGGGGCCAACGTCCTGACTTTC	CSPGDRGEGSSSGANVLTF	TRBD1	TRBJ2-6	.	TRBV29-1
TGTGCCAGTAATTCTGACAGGGGGAGCTATCAGCCCCAGCATTTT	CASNSDRGSYQPQHF	TRBD1	TRBJ1-5	once	TRBV19
TGTGCCAGCAGCTTAGCGGGAGGGCCAGGGTACGAGCAGTACTTC	CASSLAGGPGYEQYF	TRBD2	TRBJ2-7	.	TRBV7-2
TGCGCCAGCAGCCAAGCCGAGCGGGAGACAGATACGCAGTATTTT	CASSQAERETDTQYF	TRBD2	TRBJ2-3	once	TRBV4-1
TGTGCCAGCCAACCCCTGGGGGGGCCGGATAAGGGAGCTTTCTTT	CASQPLGGPDKGAFF	.	TRBJ1-1	once	TRBV6-5
TGTGCCAGCGGTACACCGCCCTACGAGCAGTACTTC	CASGTPPYEQYF	.	TRBJ2-7	.	TRBV3-1/TRBV3-2
TGTGCCAGCTCACCTCCGGGACAGGGGGCTGAAGCTTTCTTT	CASSPPGQGAEAFF	TRBD1	TRBJ1-1	.	TRBV18
TGTGCCAGCAGTTTCGAGCGCACCGGGGAGCTGTTTTTT	CASSFERTGELFF	.	TRBJ2-2	.	TRBV12-3/TRBV12-4
TGTGCCAGCTCACCCGTAACGACTAGCGGGTGGCGTCATACGCAGTATTTT	CASSPVTTSGWRHTQYF	TRBD2	TRBJ2-3	.	TRBV18
TGTGCCAGCAGTTCCCCCTTCGTCTACGAGCAGTACTTC	CASSSPFVYEQYF	.	TRBJ2-7	.	TRBV27
TGTGCCAGCAGCTTCGAAAGGGGGGGCTACGAGCAGTACTTC	CASSFERGGYEQYF	.	TRBJ2-7	.	TRBV11-2
TGTGCCAGCAGTCCCGGACAGGGTTATAGCAATCAGCCCCAGCATTTT	CASSPGQGYSNQPQHF	TRBD1	TRBJ1-5	.	TRBV28
TGCGCCAGCAGCTTACTAGGTACCTACGAGCAGTACTTC	CASSLLGTYEQYF	.	TRBJ2-7	.	TRBV5-1
TGCGCCAGCAGCTTGGAAGGGGCCGGCTCACCCCTCCACTTT	CASSLEGAGSPLHF	.	TRBJ1-6	.	TRBV5-1
TGTGCCAGCAGCTTAAGGTTAGGAGGGGCCAAAAACATTCAGTACTTC	CASSLRLGGAKNIQYF	.	TRBJ2-4	.	TRBV7-9
TGTGCCAGCAGTGATCGTGATGGGCGCTACGAGCAGTACTTC	CASSDRDGRYEQYF	.	TRBJ2-7	.	TRBV25-1
TGCGCCAGCAGCCCGCGGGAGGGGTACGGGGAGCTGTTTTTT	CASSPREGYGELFF	TRBD2	TRBJ2-2	.	TRBV5-1
TGTGCCACCAGTGAGAACAGGGGAGTATCCAATCAGCCCCAGCATTTT	CATSENRGVSNQPQHF	TRBD1	TRBJ1-5	.	TRBV24-1
TGTGCCAGCAGTCCACAGGCTTACGAGCAGTACTTC	CASSPQAYEQYF	.	TRBJ2-7	.	TRBV6-2/TRBV6-3
TGTGCCAGCAGTGTGGCCAGGAACACTGAAGCTTTCTTT	CASSVARNTEAFF	.	TRBJ1-1	.	TRBV2
TGTGCCAGCTTTTATCGGAGGGGCTATGGCTACACCTTC	CASFYRRGYGYTF	.	TRBJ1-2	.	TRBV28
TGTGCCAGCTCACCCCGGACAGCCCCAGGCGGTGGCTACACCTTC	CASSPRTAPGGGYTF	.	TRBJ1-2	.	TRBV18
TGTGCCAGCTCTTGGGCAGGGGGTTACACCGGGGAGCTGTTTTTT	CASSWAGGYTGELFF	TRBD1	TRBJ2-2	.	TRBV28
TGTGCCAGCAGCCTTCAGAGGGCGCAAGTCGGGGAGCTGTTTTTT	CASSLQRAQVGELFF	.	TRBJ2-2	.	TRBV11-1
TGTGCCACCAGTGATTCATGGGGAAGTCGGACAGGGATCGATGAGCAGTTCTTC	CATSDSWGSRTGIDEQFF	TRBD1	TRBJ2-1	.	TRBV24-1
TGTGCCAGCAGCTTAGTGCCAGCGGGCCTATCCTACGAGCAGTACTTC	CASSLVPAGLSYEQYF	.	TRBJ2-7	.	TRBV7-2
TGTGCCAGCAGCTTGGATGGGGGAGCGGGTGAGCAGTTCTTC	CASSLDGGAGEQFF	.	TRBJ2-1	once	TRBV5-6
TGCAGCGCCAGCGTGGGTGAGCAGTTCTTC	CSASVGEQFF	.	TRBJ2-1	.	TRBV20-1
TGTGCCAGTACCCCCCTCGGGGGGAATCAGCCCCAGCATTTT	CASTPLGGNQPQHF	.	TRBJ1-5	once	TRBV19
TGTGCCACCAGTGACCCCCTAGCGGGAGAGTCGAGCTCCTACAATGAGCAGTTCTTC	CATSDPLAGESSSYNEQFF	TRBD2	TRBJ2-1	many	TRBV24-1
TGTGCCAGCAGCTCCACAGGGGGTGACACCGGGGAGCTGTTTTTT	CASSSTGGDTGELFF	TRBD1	TRBJ2-2	.	TRBV7-9
TGTGCCAGTACCTCTGAGGGGGCCTACGAGCAGTACTTC	CASTSEGAYEQYF	.	TRBJ2-7	.	TRBV19
TGTGCCAGCAGCTTATATGGGCAGGTTGAAAAACTGTTTTTT	CASSLYGQVEKLFF	.	TRBJ1-4	.	TRBV7-3
TGCGCCAGCAGCCAAGACAGGACAACTAATGAAAAACTGTTTTTT	CASSQDRTTNEKLFF	.	TRBJ1-4	.	TRBV4-1
TGTGCCAGTAGTATATGGGCGGGAGAAGGGTACGAGCAGTACTTC	CASSIWAGEGYEQYF	TRBD2	TRBJ2-7	once	TRBV19
TGTGCCAGCAGTTTAGACAGGGCCTACGAGCAGTACTTC	CASSLDRAYEQYF	TRBD1	TRBJ2-7	.	TRBV28
TGCGCCAGCAGCCAAGTCGGTGGCCGAGAGCGAGGCTACACCTTC	CASSQVGGRERGYTF	.	TRBJ1-2	.	TRBV4-1
TGTGCCAGCAGTGACCCCGGGACAGAAGAGACCCAGTACTTC	CASSDPGTEETQYF	TRBD1	TRBJ2-5	.	TRBV2
TGCGCCAGCAGCTTTATAAGGGGGAACACTGAAGCTTTCTTT	CASSFIRGNTEAFF	.	TRBJ1-1	.	TRBV5-1
TGTGCCAGCAGTGCCGTGGGCAATTCACCCCTCCACTTT	CASSAVGNSPLHF	.	TRBJ1-6	.	TRBV6-4
TGTGCCAGCAGTTACTCGGACAGAGTCAATCAGCCCCAGCATTTT	CASSYSDRVNQPQHF	.	TRBJ1-5	.	TRBV6-6
TGTGCCAGTAGTATACTAGCTCAAGAGACCCAGTACTTC	CASSILAQETQYF	.	TRBJ2-5	.	TRBV19
TGTGCCAGTAGTAGATGGGCAGGGCGCTCTGGGGCCAACGTCCTGACTTTC	CASSRWAGRSGANVLTF	.	TRBJ2-6	.	TRBV19
TGTGCCAGCAGCTTGACTGCAACTAATGAAAAACTGTTTTTT	CASSLTATNEKLFF	.	TRBJ1-4	.	TRBV7-6